These T cell receptor beta chains were read from a single sample in a study of T cell responses to AZD1222 COVID-19 vaccine. Method: immunoSEQ multiplex PCR; TCRdb's copy keeps in-frame clones and lacks some. Among about 140,000 clones listed, nearly 95% were seen once. Sequencing was performed on peripheral blood, taken on day 0 of AZD1222 vaccination. All receptors derive from an adult in good health. The CDR3 runs from the conserved cysteine through the conserved F or W. Fields, in order: V gene, J gene, clone size, D gene, CDR3 protein, CDR3 DNA. The D gene is left open where the match is weak. Size values are once, few and many counts, or a class for expanded clones, and some rows have none.

V gene: TRBV7-9; J gene: TRBJ2-5; clone size: -; D gene: -; CDR3 protein: CASSPLAVGETQYF; CDR3 DNA: TGTGCCAGCAGCCCACTGGCCGTAGGGGAGACCCAGTACTTC
V gene: TRBV6-2/TRBV6-3; J gene: TRBJ2-1; clone size: -; D gene: TRBD2; CDR3 protein: CASSYSLAGGHNEQFF; CDR3 DNA: TGTGCCAGCAGTTACTCGCTAGCGGGGGGCCACAATGAGCAGTTCTTC
V gene: TRBV7-2; J gene: TRBJ2-5; clone size: -; D gene: TRBD2; CDR3 protein: CASSFPGLAGGRYF; CDR3 DNA: TGTGCCAGCAGCTTCCCGGGACTAGCGGGGGGCAGGTACTTC
V gene: TRBV24-1; J gene: TRBJ2-1; clone size: once; D gene: TRBD2; CDR3 protein: CATRAGGPFNEQFF; CDR3 DNA: TGTGCCACCAGAGCGGGAGGGCCCTTCAATGAGCAGTTCTTC
V gene: TRBV7-2; J gene: TRBJ2-3; clone size: -; D gene: -; CDR3 protein: CASSGTSTDTQYF; CDR3 DNA: TGTGCCAGCAGCGGGACTAGCACAGATACGCAGTATTTT
V gene: TRBV30; J gene: TRBJ1-5; clone size: few; D gene: TRBD1; CDR3 protein: CAWSHGTGEGNQPQHF; CDR3 DNA: TGTGCCTGGAGTCACGGGACAGGGGAAGGCAATCAGCCCCAGCATTTT
V gene: TRBV28; J gene: TRBJ2-1; clone size: -; D gene: -; CDR3 protein: CASSLIQDNEQFF; CDR3 DNA: TGTGCCAGCAGTTTAATCCAGGACAATGAGCAGTTCTTC
V gene: TRBV29-1; J gene: TRBJ2-7; clone size: -; D gene: -; CDR3 protein: CSVEGQGKYEQYF; CDR3 DNA: TGCAGCGTTGAAGGGCAGGGGAAGTACGAGCAGTACTTC
V gene: TRBV4-1; J gene: TRBJ2-4; clone size: -; D gene: TRBD1; CDR3 protein: CASSQERTGGSNIQYF; CDR3 DNA: TGCGCCAGCAGCCAAGAGAGGACAGGGGGCAGTAACATTCAGTACTTC
V gene: TRBV3-1/TRBV3-2; J gene: TRBJ2-7; clone size: -; D gene: -; CDR3 protein: CASSQDIREQYF; CDR3 DNA: TGTGCCAGCAGCCAAGATATACGCGAGCAGTACTTC
V gene: TRBV27; J gene: TRBJ1-2; clone size: -; D gene: TRBD1; CDR3 protein: CATSRQGARDGYTF; CDR3 DNA: TGTGCCACTTCGAGACAGGGGGCCAGGGATGGCTACACCTTC
V gene: TRBV2; J gene: TRBJ2-3; clone size: -; D gene: TRBD2; CDR3 protein: CASSEGLAGGSTDTQYF; CDR3 DNA: TGTGCCAGCAGTGAAGGACTAGCGGGGGGGAGCACAGATACGCAGTATTTT
V gene: TRBV6-5; J gene: TRBJ2-3; clone size: -; D gene: -; CDR3 protein: CASSYSEWADTQYF; CDR3 DNA: TGTGCCAGCAGTTACTCGGAATGGGCCGATACGCAGTATTTT
V gene: TRBV11-2; J gene: TRBJ2-7; clone size: -; D gene: -; CDR3 protein: CASSLAQAPGEQYF; CDR3 DNA: TGTGCCAGCAGCTTAGCCCAGGCCCCCGGGGAGCAGTACTTC